Given below is one T cell receptor (beta chain) in context. Other DNA sequences from this sample encode an identical CDR3 as well. Clones were sequenced by immunoSEQ multiplex PCR, and TCRdb holds only the in-frame ones, with some missing. The table lists fewer than 600,000 clones, around three quarters of them singletons. This sample is part of a study of shared clonotypes between healthy human individuals. Trimming took off 1 base at V and 5 bases at J, with 5 bases between the two ends. The length of the CDR3 is 13 residues. Germline V gives CDR1 SEHNR, CDR2 FQNEAQ (reference sequence). This TCR was recovered from a woman aged 40 to 50 in good health. Some clones in this sample may be carry-over from other donors' samples. The chain couples TRBV7-9 to TRBJ2-2; either TRBD1 or TRBD2 may supply D (5 bases each). The sample consisted of PBMCs. CDR3 loop: CASSLGGTGELFF. The CDR3 DNA is TGTGCCAGCAGCTTAGGGGGGACCGGGGAGCTGTTTTTT. Complete variable domain (other parts from reference TRBV7-9 and TRBJ2-2): DTGVSQNPRHKITKRGQNVTFRCDPISEHNRLYWYRQTLGQGPEFLTYFQNEAQLEKSRLLSDRFSAERPKGSFSTLEIQRTEQGDSAMYLCASSLGGTGELFFGEGSRLTVL.